Shown below are 23 T cell receptor beta chains from a single sample sequenced in a study of cytomegalovirus exposure and HLA in healthy donors. PCR amplification relied on 60 Vbeta primers (plus 13 Jbeta primers). Generated by immunoSEQ multiplex PCR, the TCRdb table keeps only in-frame clones and is missing some. The data contain roughly 100,000 clones, more than 75% of them seen just once; the ten biggest clones take up roughly 5.4%. What was sequenced was PBMCs. The receptors were sampled from a woman aged 18 to 35 in good health and CMV-seropositive.

The table lists this clone with a few counts. The genes are TRBV11-3 and TRBJ2-4; a possible D gene is TRBD1 (5 bases). Germline V gene data show CDR1 as SGHNT and CDR2 as YENEEA. This CDR3 has 19 residues. V was cut by 0 bases and J by 0 bases, with 18 bases left in between. In DNA form, the CDR3 reads TGTGCCAGCAGCTTAGATCTGGGGAAGGGGAATCTAGCCAAAAACATTCAGTACTTC. Protein product: CASSLDLGKGNLAKNIQYF.

The chain has TRBV4-1 and TRBJ2-1, with D perhaps TRBD2 (5 bases). The CDR3 runs to 16 residues. Germline V lookup: CDR1 MGHRA, CDR2 YSYEKL. The V end was cut by 4 bases, the J end by 7 bases, with 20 bases between. The CDR3 protein is CASSPRRSASTNEQFF. CDR3 in DNA: TGCGCCAGCAGCCCCCGGAGGAGCGCTAGTACTAATGAGCAGTTCTTC.

Details on this clone: The conserved final phenylalanine or tryptophan is absent from the CDR3, which likely points to a read error. This chain joins TRBV30 and TRBJ1-4, with TRBD1 identical over 11 bases. J lost 5 bases, V lost 7 bases, and 6 bases had no gene match. The germline gives CDR1 GTSNPN, CDR2 SVGIG (reference sequence). The CDR3 spans 14 residues. The CDR3 coding sequence is TGTGCCTCGAGCGGGGACAGGGGGAATGAAAAACTGTTTGTT. This codes for CASSGDRGNEKLFV.

The chain combines TRBV16 with TRBJ1-6; 7 nucleotides align to TRBD1. Germline V gene sequence: CDR1 KGHSY, CDR2 FQNENV. Trimming cost V 2 bases and J 2 bases; bases outside gene matches: 3. The CDR3 spans 16 residues. CDR3 DNA: TGTGCCAGCAGCCAACACAGGGGAGCCTATAATTCACCCCTCCACTTT. It codes for CASSQHRGAYNSPLHF.

This rearrangement joins TRBV6-4 to TRBJ2-1; D is possibly TRBD2 (6 bases). This CDR3 contains 15 residues. Germline V lookup: CDR1 MRHNA, CDR2 SNTAGT. Trimming stripped 0 bases from V and 8 bases from J, with 14 bases between. The CDR3 sequence: CASSDSRIGGDEQFF. As DNA, the CDR3 is TGTGCCAGCAGTGACTCGAGGATCGGGGGAGATGAGCAGTTCTTC.

V is TRBV11-2 and J is TRBJ2-1; 11 nucleotides line up with TRBD2. The CDR3 is made up of 17 amino acids. Germline V gene lookup returns CDR1 SGHAT and CDR2 FQNNGV. The trim removed 3 bases at V and 0 bases at J, leaving 4 bases unmatched. The CDR3 is CASSFGLAGGSYNEQFF. The CDR3 nucleotides are TGTGCCAGCAGCTTCGGGCTAGCGGGAGGCTCCTACAATGAGCAGTTCTTC.

The chain joins TRBV28 to TRBJ1-5, with 7 nucleotides matching TRBD1. J was trimmed by 0 bases and V by 3 bases; bases with no gene match: 8. Germline lookup yields CDR1 MDHEN and CDR2 SYDVKM. The CDR3 totals 17 residues. The CDR3 DNA reads TGTGCCAGCAGTTTTGGGCAGGGGGGCCCTAGCAATCAGCCCCAGCATTTT. Its translation: CASSFGQGGPSNQPQHF. Together with reference TRBV28 and TRBJ1-5, the CDR3 gives the full variable domain: DVKVTQSSRYLVKRTGEKVFLECVQDMDHENMFWYRQDPGLGLRLIYFSYDVKMKEKGDIPEGYSVSREKKERFSLILESASTNQTSMYLCASSFGQGGPSNQPQHFGDGTRLSIL.

The rearrangement uses TRBV7-6 and TRBJ2-3, with 10 bases fitting TRBD2. The V gene end was trimmed by 0 bases and the J gene end by 0 bases; junction bases not matched to a gene: 6. Germline V gene data show CDR1 as SGHVS and CDR2 as FNYEAQ. The CDR3 loop spans 18 amino acids. The CDR3 here is CASSLAIQTSGSTDTQYF. DNA for the CDR3: TGTGCCAGCAGCTTAGCGATCCAGACTAGCGGGAGCACAGATACGCAGTATTTT.

The chain couples TRBV4-2 to TRBJ2-7, with D uncertain. Per the germline V gene, CDR1 is LGHNA and CDR2 is YNFKEQ. Trimming pared 0 bases from V and 5 bases from J, leaving 8 bases between. There are 13 residues in the CDR3. The CDR3 nucleotides read TGTGCCAGCAGCCAAGATCCTCGGGACGAGCAGTACTTC. It specifies CASSQDPRDEQYF.

The rearrangement uses TRBV4-1 and TRBJ2-5; TRBD2 matches 8 bases. Trimming at V came to 1 base and at J to 5 bases, leaving 0 bases not matched to a gene. CDR1 MGHRA and CDR2 YSYEKL come from the germline V gene. The CDR3 spans 13 residues. CDR3 nucleotide sequence: TGCGCCAGCAGCCAAGCGGGAGGGGAGACCCAGTACTTC. Its protein product is CASSQAGGETQYF.

The V gene is TRBV5-1, the J gene TRBJ1-1, with D possibly matching TRBD1 (6 bases). The CDR3 contains 16 residues. Trimming cost V 0 bases and J 0 bases, with 12 bases left between them. The germline CDR1 and CDR2 sequences are SGHRS and YFSETQ. Written as DNA, the CDR3 is TGCGCCAGCAGCTTGGAGGGGGTATCCATGAACACTGAAGCTTTCTTT. It specifies CASSLEGVSMNTEAFF.

V gene TRBV13 combines with J gene TRBJ2-5, with D possibly being TRBD1 (8 bases). Trimming stripped 6 bases from V and 4 bases from J, with 21 bases between. The germline CDR1 and CDR2 sequences are PRHDT and FYEKMQ (reference sequence). CDR3 length equals 16 residues. The CDR3 region is CASSGRTGRGRETQYF. For the CDR3, the DNA is TGTGCCAGCAGTGGTAGGACAGGGAGGGGGCGAGAGACCCAGTACTTC.

This chain links TRBV19 with TRBJ1-5, with D uncertain. The CDR3 extends over 13 amino acids. Per the germline V gene, CDR1 is LNHDA and CDR2 is SQIVND (reference sequence). Trimming pared 3 bases from V and 5 bases from J, leaving 8 bases between. Here the CDR3 DNA reads TGTGCCAGTAGTATGCGGGGTGATCAGCCCCAGCATTTT. Amino acids: CASSMRGDQPQHF.

This chain joins TRBV30 and TRBJ1-3, with D unresolved. Trimming left V 1 base short and J 0 bases short, with 10 bases between. Germline V lookup: CDR1 GTSNPN, CDR2 SVGIG (reference sequence). This CDR3 is built from 15 residues. CDR3 protein: CAWSGATSSGNTIYF. DNA for the CDR3: TGTGCCTGGAGTGGGGCGACAAGCTCTGGAAACACCATATATTTT. The full variable domain, in which reference TRBV30 and TRBJ1-3 provide the parts outside the CDR3, is SQTIHQWPATLVQPVGSPLSLECTVEGTSNPNLYWYRQAAGRGLQLLFYSVGIGQISSEVPQNLSASRPQDRQFILSSKKLLLSDSGFYLCAWSGATSSGNTIYFGEGSWLTVV.

The chain couples TRBV7-8 to TRBJ2-1; 7 bases are a match to TRBD1. The CDR3 has 16 amino acids. The trim removed 3 bases at V and 9 bases at J, leaving 14 bases unmatched. The germline gives CDR1 SGHVS, CDR2 FQNEAQ. As DNA, the CDR3 is TGTGCCAGCAGCTTGCTAACAGGGGCCGGGGTTAGTGAGCAGTTCTTC. This translates into CASSLLTGAGVSEQFF.

The chain links TRBV2 to TRBJ2-7; 9 bases map to TRBD2. Germline V gene lookup returns CDR1 SNHLY and CDR2 FYNNEI. The ends lost 7 bases at V and 6 bases at J; junction bases unmatched: 7. The CDR3 totals 13 residues. The CDR3 DNA is TGTGCCAGCATCTTGGCACTAGCGGGCGAGCAGTACTTC. Protein sequence: CASILALAGEQYF.

The genes are TRBV4-2 and TRBJ2-2; 8 bases agree with TRBD2. The CDR3 covers 17 residues. Looked up from germline, CDR1 is LGHNA and CDR2 is YNFKEQ. Trimming at V came to 0 bases and at J to 2 bases, leaving 5 bases not matched to a gene. The CDR3 bases are TGTGCCAGCAGCCAAGATCTCAGCGGGGGAAACACCGGGGAGCTGTTTTTT. Translating gives CASSQDLSGGNTGELFF.

The V gene is TRBV6-5, the J gene TRBJ1-1; perhaps TRBD1 as D (5 bases). CDR3 length equals 13 residues. The V gene lost 7 bases and the J gene lost 3 bases, with 12 bases spanning the gap. CDR1 and CDR2 from the germline V gene are MNHEY and SVGAGI. CDR3 protein: CASKWGSHTEAFF. Here the CDR3 DNA reads TGTGCCAGCAAGTGGGGCAGTCACACTGAAGCTTTCTTT.

The rearrangement links TRBV15 to TRBJ2-5, with TRBD2 identical over 8 bases. V trimming: 2 bases; J trimming: 4 bases; junction bases outside the gene matches: 3. Germline V lookup: CDR1 LNHNV, CDR2 YYDKDF (reference sequence). The CDR3 is 14 residues long. CDR3 loop: CATSRTGRGETQYF. Here the CDR3 DNA reads TGTGCCACCAGCAGAACCGGGAGGGGAGAGACCCAGTACTTC.

The rearrangement uses TRBV28 and TRBJ2-1, with 7 bases that match TRBD1. Trimming removed 8 bases from V and 0 bases from J; junction bases left unmatched: 4. The CDR3 totals 14 residues. Per germline, CDR1 MDHEN and CDR2 SYDVKM. CDR3 protein: CASGQANSYNEQFF. In DNA, the CDR3 is TGTGCCAGCGGACAGGCAAACTCCTACAATGAGCAGTTCTTC.

V is TRBV6-5 and J is TRBJ1-1; no reliable D call. CDR1 is MNHEY and CDR2 is SVGAGI in the germline V gene. The CDR3 runs to 12 residues. V shed 6 bases and J shed 6 bases, with 11 bases lying between them. The CDR3 nucleotides are TGTGCCAGCAGCCGCCTGGGAGCTGAAGCTTTCTTT. Encoded protein: CASSRLGAEAFF.

This clone has just one count. The rearrangement uses TRBV30 and TRBJ1-2; 10 bases align to TRBD1. The germline gives CDR1 GTSNPN, CDR2 SVGIG (reference sequence). V lost 5 bases and J lost 7; bases outside the gene matches: 10. The CDR3 is made up of 14 amino acids. CDR3 sequence (DNA): TGTGCCTGGGTTCCGGGACAGGGGTCTGGTGGCTACACCTTC. The encoded protein is CAWVPGQGSGGYTF.

V usage is TRBV9 and J usage is TRBJ2-5, with 12 bases fitting TRBD1. The CDR3 runs 18 residues. V was pared by 4 bases and J by 2 bases, with 12 bases of the junction left unmatched. The germline V gene has CDR1 SGDLS and CDR2 YYNGEE. The CDR3 coding sequence is TGTGCCAGCAGCATAGGGACAGGGGGCTCCCTTGCTCAAGAGACCCAGTACTTC. This encodes CASSIGTGGSLAQETQYF.